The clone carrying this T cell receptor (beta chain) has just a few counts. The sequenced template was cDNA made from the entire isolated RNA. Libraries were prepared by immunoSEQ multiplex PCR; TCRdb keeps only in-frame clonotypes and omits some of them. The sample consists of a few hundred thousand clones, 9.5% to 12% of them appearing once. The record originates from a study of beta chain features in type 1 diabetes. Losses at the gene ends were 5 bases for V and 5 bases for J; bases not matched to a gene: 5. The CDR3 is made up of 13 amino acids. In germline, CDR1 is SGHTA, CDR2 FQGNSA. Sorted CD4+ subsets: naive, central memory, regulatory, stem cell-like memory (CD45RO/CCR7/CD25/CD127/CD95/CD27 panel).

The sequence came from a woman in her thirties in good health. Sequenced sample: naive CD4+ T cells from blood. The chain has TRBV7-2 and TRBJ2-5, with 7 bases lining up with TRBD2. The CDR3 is CASSQRGVETQYF. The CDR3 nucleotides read TGTGCCAGCAGCCAGCGGGGAGTGGAGACCCAGTACTTC. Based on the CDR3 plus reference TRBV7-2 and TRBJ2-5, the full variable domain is GAGVSQSPSNKVTEKGKDVELRCDPISGHTALYWYRQSLGQGLEFLIYFQGNSAPDKSGLPSDRFSAERTGGSVSTLTIQRTQQEDSAVYLCASSQRGVETQYFGPGTRLLVL.